This TCR beta chain was sequenced in a study of beta chain features in type 1 diabetes. Study-level findings and limits: Fewer junction insertions and more nucleotide deletions appeared in type 1 diabetes patients. PCR, the amplification step, might favor shorter templates, equally in patients and controls. Among all four CD4+ subsets, Type 1 diabetes patients had TCRB CDR3s that were moderately but significantly shorter.

One heparinised blood draw, averaging about 0.11 L, came from each donor. The entirety of the isolated RNA underwent reverse transcription, so expressed TCRB transcripts were sequenced. Sequencing used immunoSEQ multiplex PCR; TCRdb keeps in-frame clones, though not all of them. The sample includes hundreds of thousands of clones, over 12% of them seen just once. Remarks on this clone: Its target is unknown.

V trimming: 6 bases; J trimming: 3 bases; junction bases outside the gene matches: 16. Germline V CDR1 and CDR2: SNHLY, FYNNEI. The CDR3 totals 18 residues. The TCR was taken from a man aged 18-30 years with type 1 diabetes. This chain links TRBV2 with TRBJ2-3; 9 bases line up with TRBD1. Sequencing was performed on naive CD4+ T cells from blood. CDR3 amino acids: CASSTSSAGQGRTDTQYF. CDR3 sequence (DNA): TGTGCCAGCAGCACCTCCTCAGCGGGACAGGGAAGAACAGATACGCAGTATTTT.